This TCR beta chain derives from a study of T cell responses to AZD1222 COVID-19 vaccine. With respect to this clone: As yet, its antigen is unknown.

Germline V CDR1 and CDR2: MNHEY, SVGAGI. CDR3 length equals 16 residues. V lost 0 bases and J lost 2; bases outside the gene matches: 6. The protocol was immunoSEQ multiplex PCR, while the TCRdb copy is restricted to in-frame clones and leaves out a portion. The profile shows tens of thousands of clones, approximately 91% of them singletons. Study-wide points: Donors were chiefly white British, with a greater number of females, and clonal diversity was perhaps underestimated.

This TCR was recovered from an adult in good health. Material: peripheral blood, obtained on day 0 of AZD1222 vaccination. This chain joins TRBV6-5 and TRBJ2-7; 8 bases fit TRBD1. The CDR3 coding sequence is TGTGCCAGCAGTTACTCATCAGGGGGCCTAACCTACGAGCAGTACTTC. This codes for CASSYSSGGLTYEQYF.